The 31 T cell receptor beta chains in this list originate from one sample, sequenced in a study of blood T cells in healthy people across ages (dated by TCRdb to about 2015). Libraries were constructed by 5' RACE. The listed sequencing device is Illumina HiSeq 2500. A second PCR of roughly 7 to 12 cycles was run with a J-beta primer mix and a sample-barcoded 5' primer. Using fastp trimming at Q25 and MiXCR clonotype assembly, TCRdb reanalyzed the public sequencing data and kept in-frame beta chains. Rows matching on CDR3 protein sequence are summarized as one entry with the most common DNA and genes. The sample table records more than 900,000 distinct CDR3 sequences; under 30% of these occur just once. Around 0.75% of the sample rests with the top ten. A further study also used this sample, focusing on T cells of mothers and their children.

Specimen: blood. The receptor source for this set is a girl aged 2 to 10 in good health.

This clonotype was counted only a few times. Here the CDR3 reads CASSHLTSGPYNEQFF. DNA of the CDR3: TGTGCCAGCAGCCATCTAACTAGCGGACCCTACAATGAGCAGTTCTTC. The gene calls are TRBV14 and TRBJ2-1, with TRBD2 identical over 8 bases. The V segment lost 3 bases and the J segment 2 bases; nucleotides outside the gene matches: 6. The CDR3 length is 16 residues. Per germline, CDR1 SGHDN and CDR2 FVKESK.

The genes are TRBV10-2 and TRBJ2-3; TRBD2 aligns across 8 bases. Germline V gene lookup returns CDR1 WSHSY and CDR2 SAAADI. Trimming at V came to 5 bases and at J to 2 bases, leaving 6 bases not matched to a gene. This CDR3 has 15 amino acids. DNA of the CDR3: TGCGCCAGCAGTTTGGTAGCGGGACTCACAGATACGCAGTATTTT. Residues: CASSLVAGLTDTQYF.

This clonotype was counted only a few times. This chain uses TRBV28 with TRBJ1-6; D unresolved. The CDR3 totals 13 residues. With 5 bases removed from V and 9 bases from J, the gap between germline ends came to 11 bases. Germline lookup yields CDR1 MDHEN and CDR2 SYDVKM. CDR3 nucleotides: TGTGCCAGCAGTGTGGCATTCAGTTCACCCCTCCACTTT. Its protein product is CASSVAFSSPLHF.

This clonotype was observed a few times. The chain joins TRBV29-1 to TRBJ1-5, with D unresolved. The V and J ends lost 4 bases and 6 bases respectively, with 16 bases between them. The CDR3 runs to 14 residues. Germline CDR1 SQVTM, CDR2 ANQGSEA. CDR3 DNA: TGCAGCGTTGCCCCGGGCCTCTCCGGTCAGCCCCAGCATTTT. Encoded protein: CSVAPGLSGQPQHF.

The genes are TRBV29-1 and TRBJ1-2; 8 bases map to TRBD1. J was trimmed by 6 bases and V by 4 bases; bases with no gene match: 4. CDR3 length: 12 residues. Germline V CDR1 and CDR2: SQVTM, ANQGSEA. The CDR3, as DNA: TGCAGCGTTGTCCGGACAGGGAATGGCTACACCTTC. It encodes CSVVRTGNGYTF.

A few counts support this clonotype. The chain couples TRBV5-1 to TRBJ2-5; 8 bases agree with TRBD2. The germline V gene has CDR1 SGHRS and CDR2 YFSETQ. The CDR3 consists of 14 residues. Germline trimming cut 6 bases from V and 3 bases from J; bases unmatched to any gene: 7. The DNA for the CDR3 is TGCGCCAGCACCGAAGCGGGAGTAAAAGAGACCCAGTACTTC. Encoded protein: CASTEAGVKETQYF. The variable domain in full, with the rest retrieved from reference TRBV5-1 and TRBJ2-5, is KAGVTQTPRYLIKTRGQQVTLSCSPISGHRSVSWYQQTPGQGLQFLFEYFSETQRNKGNFPGRFSGRQFSNSRSEMNVSTLELGDSALYLCASTEAGVKETQYFGPGTRLLVL.

The CDR3 region is CASSWGLGQGNEKLFF. The CDR3 coding sequence is TGCGCCAGCAGCTGGGGCCTGGGACAGGGGAATGAAAAACTGTTTTTT. The chain carries TRBV5-1 and TRBJ1-4; 10 bases line up with TRBD1. Germline lookup yields CDR1 SGHRS and CDR2 YFSETQ. This CDR3 comprises 16 residues. The J segment lost 5 bases and the V segment lost 3 bases, leaving 7 bases of the junction unmatched.

This clonotype was found a few times. Written as DNA, the CDR3 is TGCAGTGCTGGCCCGGGCTCCAAAGTGAACACTGAAGCTTTCTTT. Protein: CSAGPGSKVNTEAFF. The V and J genes are TRBV20-1 and TRBJ1-1, with unresolved D. The CDR3 spans 15 residues. V lost 5 bases to trimming and J lost 0 bases, with 16 bases between them. The V gene's germline CDR1 is DFQATT and CDR2 SNEGSKA (reference sequence).

This clonotype was counted only a few times. In DNA, the CDR3 is TGTGCCAGCAGTTACGGTGAACTTTACGAGCAGTACTTC. Translation gives CASSYGELYEQYF. The chain is built from TRBV6-5 and TRBJ2-7; D remains unclear. The germline V gene encodes CDR1 MNHEY and CDR2 SVGAGI. V lost 2 bases and J 4 bases, leaving 9 bases between the germline ends. This CDR3 comprises 13 residues.

A remark on this clonotype: The junction departs from germline at one end; a sequencing error may be responsible. The V call is TRBV7-9, the J call TRBJ1-1; 7 nucleotides match TRBD1. The CDR3 totals 17 residues. Per germline, CDR1 SEHNR and CDR2 FQNEAQ (reference sequence). The CDR3 is CASSPAERGLKRTEAFF. The CDR3 region has the DNA TGTGCCAGCAGCCCGGCGGAGAGGGGGCTTAAAAGAACTGAGGCTTTCTTT.

This rearrangement joins TRBV7-2 to TRBJ2-1, with 8 positions matching TRBD2. With 5 bases clipped from V and 4 bases from J, the junction kept 10 bases outside the gene matches. CDR1 is SGHTA and CDR2 is FQGNSA in the germline V gene. The CDR3 runs 16 residues. The CDR3 sequence: CASSGVGTSSYNEQFF. The DNA of the CDR3 is TGTGCCAGCAGCGGCGTTGGGACTAGTAGTTACAATGAGCAGTTCTTC.

The chain joins TRBV29-1 to TRBJ2-5; D is possibly TRBD2 (6 bases). The J call may not be correct, given that the DNA end is closer to TRBJ2-1. Germline lookup yields CDR1 SQVTM and CDR2 ANQGSEA. The CDR3 is 10 amino acids. CDR3 coding DNA: TGCAGCGTGTGGGCTAGCGCGCAGTTCTTC. Its translation is CSVWASAQFF.

The chain has TRBV2 and TRBJ2-7; 7 bases match TRBD1. The V segment lost 4 bases and the J segment 1 base; nucleotides outside the gene matches: 7. The V gene's germline CDR1 is SNHLY and CDR2 FYNNEI. CDR3 size: 15 residues. The DNA of the CDR3 is TGTGCCAGCAGTGGACACAGGGGTGTATCCTACGAGCAGTACTTC. This encodes CASSGHRGVSYEQYF.

This clonotype was seen a handful of times. The chain combines TRBV4-1 with TRBJ2-7, with D unresolved. CDR1 and CDR2 from the germline V gene are MGHRA and YSYEKL. This CDR3 has 16 residues. V was clipped by 4 bases and J by 0 bases, with 16 bases between them. CDR3 amino acids: CASSPRAIGPSYEQYF. CDR3 sequence (DNA): TGCGCCAGCAGCCCCCGGGCGATAGGGCCCTCCTACGAGCAGTACTTC.

This clonotype was seen a handful of times. This chain links TRBV12-3 or TRBV12-4 with TRBJ2-1; 8 bases line up with TRBD1. The CDR3 covers 14 residues. V was pared by 6 bases and J by 6 bases, with 7 bases of the junction left unmatched. The CDR3 spells CASSPGGPSNEQFF. The CDR3, as DNA: TGTGCCAGCAGCCCAGGGGGCCCCAGCAATGAGCAGTTCTTC.

The V call is TRBV7-6, the J call TRBJ2-3; perhaps TRBD2 as D (6 bases). Germline values: CDR1 SGHVS, CDR2 FNYEAQ. CDR3 length equals 17 residues. V shed 0 bases and J shed 2 bases, with 15 bases lying between them. In DNA form, the CDR3 reads TGTGCCAGCAGCTTAGCGGGGAGGATACGTGTCACAGATACGCAGTATTTT. The encoded protein is CASSLAGRIRVTDTQYF.

There are a few counts of this clonotype. In DNA form, the CDR3 reads TGTGCCAGCAGCCCCGGGGAGTCCTACAATGAGCAGTTCTTC. Translating gives CASSPGESYNEQFF. This sequence joins TRBV11-2 and TRBJ2-1, with a possible D match to TRBD2 (5 bases). The CDR3 is 14 amino acids. Germline-derived CDR1 and CDR2 are SGHAT and FQNNGV. V shed 5 bases and J shed 1 base, with 9 bases lying between them. Based on the CDR3 plus reference TRBV11-2 and TRBJ2-1, the full variable domain is EAGVAQSPRYKIIEKRQSVAFWCNPISGHATLYWYQQILGQGPKLLIQFQNNGVVDDSQLPKDRFSAERLKGVDSTLKIQPAKLEDSAVYLCASSPGESYNEQFFGPGTRLTVL.

This clonotype was seen more than once but under ten times. The rearrangement joins TRBV12-3 or TRBV12-4 to TRBJ1-5; D is unclear. Deletions cut 8 bases from V and 10 bases from J, with 18 bases between. This CDR3 comprises 13 residues. The CDR3 here is CASGKSAPGPQHF. The CDR3 DNA reads TGTGCCAGCGGGAAAAGCGCCCCCGGCCCCCAGCATTTT.

The table lists this clonotype with a few counts. This sequence joins TRBV4-3 and TRBJ2-5; D might be TRBD2 (7 bases). The CDR3 sequence is 15 residues long. Trimming removed 1 base at V and 5 bases at J, with 14 bases between. The V gene's germline CDR1 is LGHNA and CDR2 YSLEER. The CDR3 loop is CASSQADGGRETQYF. CDR3 in DNA: TGCGCCAGCAGCCAAGCTGACGGGGGGCGGGAGACCCAGTACTTC.

The chain has TRBV21-1 and TRBJ2-3. TRBV21-1 is annotated as a pseudogene. The CDR3 consists of 10 residues. CDR3 amino acids: CASSSNTQYF. The CDR3 DNA follows: TGTGCCAGCAGCTCAAATACGCAGTATTTT.

V is TRBV20-1 and J is TRBJ2-3; 8 bases fit TRBD2. The ends lost 3 bases at V and 4 bases at J; junction bases unmatched: 21. The CDR3 runs to 19 residues. CDR1 and CDR2 from the germline V gene are DFQATT and SNEGSKA (reference sequence). This chain's CDR3 is CSASTPSLAGGIIPDTQYF. The CDR3 DNA reads TGCAGTGCTAGTACCCCGAGTCTCGCGGGGGGCATCATTCCAGATACGCAGTATTTT.

Comment on this clonotype: Possible read error: a much larger clone is one base away. The J gene is TRBJ1-2, the V gene TRBV4-1; unclear D gene. The V and J ends lost 0 bases and 8 bases respectively, with 4 bases between them. The CDR3 length is 11 residues. Germline loops: CDR1 MGHRA, CDR2 YSYEKL. As DNA, the CDR3 is TGCGCCAGCAGCCAAGATGTCGGCTACACCTTC. Its translation is CASSQDVGYTF.

This clonotype has only a few counts. The chain links TRBV12-5 to TRBJ1-4; D remains ambiguous. Germline assignment: CDR1 LGHNT and CDR2 FRNRAP. The CDR3 extends over 14 amino acids. V gave up 5 bases and J gave up 8 bases, with 15 bases separating them. CDR3 loop: CASGHGEPGEKLFF. CDR3 nucleotide sequence: TGTGCTAGTGGTCACGGGGAGCCTGGCGAAAAACTGTTTTTT. Full variable domain (outside the CDR3, taken from reference TRBV12-5 and TRBJ1-4): DARVTQTPRHKVTEMGQEVTMRCQPILGHNTVFWYRQTMMQGLELLAYFRNRAPLDDSGMPKDRFSAEMPDATLATLKIQPSEPRDSAVYFCASGHGEPGEKLFFGSGTQLSVL.

The table lists this clonotype with a few counts. The chain couples TRBV29-1 to TRBJ1-2, with unresolved D. The germline V and J ends were trimmed by 4 bases and 8 bases, with 14 bases remaining between them. Germline V CDR1 and CDR2: SQVTM, ANQGSEA. The length of the CDR3 is 12 residues. DNA for the CDR3: TGCAGCGTTGGGCCTGACCAGCAGGGCTACACCTTC. Its protein is CSVGPDQQGYTF.

This clonotype was counted a few times. The chain has TRBV12-3 or TRBV12-4 and TRBJ2-7; D is unclear. CDR3 length: 14 residues. V lost 3 bases to trimming and J lost 1 base, with 10 bases between them. The CDR3 loop is CASSLTVGSYEQYF. Written as DNA, the CDR3 is TGTGCCAGCAGTTTGACGGTAGGATCCTACGAGCAGTACTTC.

The V call is TRBV10-2, the J call TRBJ2-3; no clear D. Deletions cut 6 bases from V and 7 bases from J, with 8 bases between. Per the germline V gene, CDR1 is WSHSY and CDR2 is SAAADI. The CDR3 runs 11 residues. The DNA for the CDR3 is TGCGCCAGCAGCGTCCCATATACGCAGTATTTT. Translated: CASSVPYTQYF.

The V gene is TRBV20-1, the J gene TRBJ1-1, with D maybe TRBD1 (6 bases). V gave up 4 bases and J gave up 7 bases, with 19 bases separating them. CDR1 is DFQATT and CDR2 is SNEGSKA in the germline V gene (reference sequence). The CDR3 is made up of 14 amino acids. Here the CDR3 reads CSAIVSRRGNEAFF. The CDR3 DNA is TGCAGTGCTATAGTCAGCCGCAGGGGTAATGAAGCTTTCTTT.

The chain links TRBV13 to TRBJ1-5; D gene unclear. With 3 bases removed from V and 7 bases from J, the gap between germline ends came to 13 bases. The CDR3 runs to 14 residues. CDR1 PRHDT and CDR2 FYEKMQ come from the germline V gene (reference sequence). CDR3 DNA sequence: TGTGCCAGCAGCTTGGGCGCGAGTGGGCAGCCCCAGCATTTT. Protein: CASSLGASGQPQHF.

A few counts support this clonotype. V gene TRBV27 combines with J gene TRBJ2-7; no definite D call. The CDR3 is made up of 13 amino acids. V was pared by 2 bases and J by 2 bases, with 7 bases between. Germline values: CDR1 MNHEY, CDR2 SMNVEV (reference sequence). The CDR3 here is CASSLKETYEQYF. The DNA for the CDR3 is TGTGCCAGCAGTTTAAAGGAGACCTACGAGCAGTACTTC.

This clonotype was counted between two and nine times. V and J are TRBV6-1 and TRBJ2-1, with 7 bases identical to TRBD2. V shed 10 bases, J shed 4 bases, and the junction held 16 bases outside the gene matches. The germline V gene encodes CDR1 MNHNS and CDR2 SASEGT. CDR3 length equals 16 residues. Here the CDR3 DNA reads TGTGCCACGTGGTCGATGTCGGGGGGATGGTACAATGAGCAGTTCTTC. The encoded protein is CATWSMSGGWYNEQFF.

The chain links TRBV24-1 to TRBJ2-6; the D gene is possibly TRBD1 (6 bases). Per the germline V gene, CDR1 is KGHDR and CDR2 is SFDVKD. The CDR3 extends over 14 amino acids. Trimming cost V 9 bases and J 5 bases, with 13 bases left between them. CDR3 in DNA: TGTGCCACCGGAACAGGGTATAGGGCCAACGTCCTGACTTTC. Its protein is CATGTGYRANVLTF.